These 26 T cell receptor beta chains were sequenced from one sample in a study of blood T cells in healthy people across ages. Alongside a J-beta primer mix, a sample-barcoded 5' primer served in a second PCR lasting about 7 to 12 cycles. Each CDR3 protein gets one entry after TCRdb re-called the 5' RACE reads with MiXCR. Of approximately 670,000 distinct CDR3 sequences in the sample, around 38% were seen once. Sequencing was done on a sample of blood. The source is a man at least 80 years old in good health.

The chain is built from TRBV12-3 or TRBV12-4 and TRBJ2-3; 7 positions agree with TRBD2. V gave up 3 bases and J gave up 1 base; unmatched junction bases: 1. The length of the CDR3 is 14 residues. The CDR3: CASSFTSGTDTQYF. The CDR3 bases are TGTGCCAGCAGTTTTACTAGCGGCACAGATACGCAGTATTTT.

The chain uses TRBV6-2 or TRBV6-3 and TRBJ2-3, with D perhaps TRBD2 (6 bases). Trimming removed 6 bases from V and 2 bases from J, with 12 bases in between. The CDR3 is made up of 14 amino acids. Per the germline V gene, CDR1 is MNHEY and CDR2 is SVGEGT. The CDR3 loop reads CASREAGPTDTQYF. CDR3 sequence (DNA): TGTGCCAGCAGGGAAGCGGGCCCCACAGATACGCAGTATTTT.

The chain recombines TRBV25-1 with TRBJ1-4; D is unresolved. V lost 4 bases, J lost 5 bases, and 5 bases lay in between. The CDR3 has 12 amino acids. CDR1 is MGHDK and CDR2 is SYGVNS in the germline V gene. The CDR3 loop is CASSGLNEKLFF. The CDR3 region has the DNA TGTGCCAGCAGTGGATTAAATGAAAAACTGTTTTTT.

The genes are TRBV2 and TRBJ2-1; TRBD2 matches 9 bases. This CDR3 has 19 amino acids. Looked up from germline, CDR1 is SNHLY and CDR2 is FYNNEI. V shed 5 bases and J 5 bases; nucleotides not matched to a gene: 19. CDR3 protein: CASSIVGRSGGSYHNEQFF. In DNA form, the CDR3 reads TGTGCCAGCAGTATAGTGGGCCGTAGCGGGGGTTCATACCACAATGAGCAGTTCTTC.

The CDR3 loop is CASSPQPGRNTDTQYF. DNA for the CDR3: TGTGCCAGCTCACCCCAGCCGGGGCGAAACACAGATACGCAGTATTTT. The chain couples TRBV18 to TRBJ2-3, with D perhaps matching TRBD1 or TRBD2 (5 bases each). CDR3 length equals 16 residues. Between the trimmed V and J ends, which lost 3 bases and 2 bases, there was a span of 15 bases. Germline V lookup: CDR1 KGHSH, CDR2 LQKENI.

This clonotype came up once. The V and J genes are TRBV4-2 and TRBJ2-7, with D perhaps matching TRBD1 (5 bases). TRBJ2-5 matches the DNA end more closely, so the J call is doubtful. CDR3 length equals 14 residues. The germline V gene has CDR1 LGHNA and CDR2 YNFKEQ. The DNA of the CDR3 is TGTGCCAGCAGCCAAGGGGCAGGGTTTGAGACCCAGTACTTC. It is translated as CASSQGAGFETQYF.

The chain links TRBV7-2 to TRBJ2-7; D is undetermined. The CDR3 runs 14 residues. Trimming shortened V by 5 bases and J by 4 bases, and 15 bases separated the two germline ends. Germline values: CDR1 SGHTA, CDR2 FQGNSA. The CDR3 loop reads CASSDQPSRYEQYF. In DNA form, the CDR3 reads TGTGCCAGCAGCGACCAACCCAGTCGGTACGAGCAGTACTTC.

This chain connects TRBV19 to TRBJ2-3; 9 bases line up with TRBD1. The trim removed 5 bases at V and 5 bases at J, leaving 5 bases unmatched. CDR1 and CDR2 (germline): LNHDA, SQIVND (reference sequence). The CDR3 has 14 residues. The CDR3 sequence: CASSRDRAGDTQYF. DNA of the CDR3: TGTGCCAGTAGTCGGGACAGGGCGGGAGATACGCAGTATTTT.

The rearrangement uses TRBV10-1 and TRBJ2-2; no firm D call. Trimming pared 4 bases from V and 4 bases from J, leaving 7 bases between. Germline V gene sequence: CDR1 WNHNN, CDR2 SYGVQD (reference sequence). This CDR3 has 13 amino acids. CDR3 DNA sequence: TGCGCCAGCAGTGCCAGAGCCACCGGGGAGCTGTTTTTT. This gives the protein CASSARATGELFF.

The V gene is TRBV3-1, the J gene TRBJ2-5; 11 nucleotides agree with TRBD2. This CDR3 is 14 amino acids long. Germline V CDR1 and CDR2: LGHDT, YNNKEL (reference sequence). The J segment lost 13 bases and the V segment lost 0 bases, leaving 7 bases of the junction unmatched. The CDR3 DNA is TGTGCCAGCAGCCAAGAGACTAGCGGGGTAGAATGGTACTTC. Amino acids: CASSQETSGVEWYF.

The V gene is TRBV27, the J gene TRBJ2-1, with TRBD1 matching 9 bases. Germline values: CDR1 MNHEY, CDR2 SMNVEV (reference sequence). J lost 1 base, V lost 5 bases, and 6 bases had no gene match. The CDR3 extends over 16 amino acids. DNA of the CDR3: TGTGCCAGCAGTAAAACCGGGACAGGGTCCTACAATGAGCAGTTCTTC. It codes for CASSKTGTGSYNEQFF.

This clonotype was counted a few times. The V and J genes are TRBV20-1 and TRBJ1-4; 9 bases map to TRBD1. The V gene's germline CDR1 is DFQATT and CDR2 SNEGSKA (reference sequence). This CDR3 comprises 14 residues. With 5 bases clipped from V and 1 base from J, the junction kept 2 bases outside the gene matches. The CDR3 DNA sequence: TGCAGTGCTCGGACAGGGGAAACTAATGAAAAACTGTTTTTT. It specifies CSARTGETNEKLFF.

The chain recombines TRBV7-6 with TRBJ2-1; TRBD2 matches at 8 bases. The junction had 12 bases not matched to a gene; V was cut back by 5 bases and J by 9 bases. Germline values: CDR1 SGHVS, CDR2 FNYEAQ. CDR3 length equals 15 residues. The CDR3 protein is CASSQGRGGYGEQFF. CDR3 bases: TGTGCCAGCAGCCAAGGCCGCGGGGGGTACGGTGAGCAGTTCTTC.

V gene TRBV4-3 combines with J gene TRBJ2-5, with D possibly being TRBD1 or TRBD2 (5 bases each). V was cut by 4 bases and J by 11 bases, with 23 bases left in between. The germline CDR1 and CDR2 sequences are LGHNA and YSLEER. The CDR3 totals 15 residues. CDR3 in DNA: TGCGCCAGCAGCCCCGGCCTAAGGGGACCCAATGAGCAGTACTTC. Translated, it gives CASSPGLRGPNEQYF.

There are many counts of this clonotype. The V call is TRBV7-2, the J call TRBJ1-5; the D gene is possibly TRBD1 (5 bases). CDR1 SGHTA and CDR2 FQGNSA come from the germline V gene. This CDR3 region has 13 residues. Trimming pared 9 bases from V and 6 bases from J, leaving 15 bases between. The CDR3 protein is CASGQGRGQPQHF. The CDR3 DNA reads TGTGCCAGTGGGCAGGGACGGGGTCAGCCCCAGCATTTT.

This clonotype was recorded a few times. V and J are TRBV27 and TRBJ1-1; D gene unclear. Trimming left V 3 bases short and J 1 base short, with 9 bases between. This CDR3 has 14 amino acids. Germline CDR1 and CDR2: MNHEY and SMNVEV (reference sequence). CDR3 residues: CASSLRSRNTEAFF. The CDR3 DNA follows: TGTGCCAGCAGTTTGAGGAGCAGGAACACTGAAGCTTTCTTT.

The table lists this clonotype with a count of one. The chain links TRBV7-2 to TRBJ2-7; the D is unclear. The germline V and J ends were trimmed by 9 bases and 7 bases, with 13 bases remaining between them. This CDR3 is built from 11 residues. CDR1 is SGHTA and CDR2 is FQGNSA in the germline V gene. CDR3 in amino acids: CASTVNNEQYF. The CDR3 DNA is TGTGCCAGTACGGTCAACAATGAGCAGTACTTC. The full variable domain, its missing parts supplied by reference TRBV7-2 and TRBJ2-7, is GAGVSQSPSNKVTEKGKDVELRCDPISGHTALYWYRQSLGQGLEFLIYFQGNSAPDKSGLPSDRFSAERTGGSVSTLTIQRTQQEDSAVYLCASTVNNEQYFGPGTRLTVT.

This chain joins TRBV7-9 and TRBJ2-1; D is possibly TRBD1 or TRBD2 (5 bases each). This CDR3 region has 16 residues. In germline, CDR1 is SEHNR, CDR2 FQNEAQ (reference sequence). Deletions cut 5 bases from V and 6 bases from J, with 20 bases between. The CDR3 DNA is TGTGCCAGCAGCCCTAACGGGGTCGGGGCCTCCAATGAGCAGTTCTTC. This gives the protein CASSPNGVGASNEQFF.

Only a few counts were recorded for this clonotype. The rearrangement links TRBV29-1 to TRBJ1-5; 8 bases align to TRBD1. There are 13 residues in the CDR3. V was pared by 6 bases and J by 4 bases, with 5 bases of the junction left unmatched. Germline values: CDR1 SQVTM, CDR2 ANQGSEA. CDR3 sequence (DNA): TGCAGCGTCCGGGGACAGGCAAATCAGCCCCAGCATTTT. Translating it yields CSVRGQANQPQHF. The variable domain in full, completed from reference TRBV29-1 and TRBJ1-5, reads SAVISQKPSRDICQRGTSLTIQCQVDSQVTMMFWYRQQPGQSLTLIATANQGSEATYESGFVIDKFPISRPNLTFSTLTVSNMSPEDSSIYLCSVRGQANQPQHFGDGTRLSIL.

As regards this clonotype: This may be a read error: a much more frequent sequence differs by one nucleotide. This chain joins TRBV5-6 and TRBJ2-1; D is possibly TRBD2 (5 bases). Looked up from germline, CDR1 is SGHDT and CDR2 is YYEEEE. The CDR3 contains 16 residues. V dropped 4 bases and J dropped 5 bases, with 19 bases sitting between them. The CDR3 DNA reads TGTGCCAGCAGCACAACGGACTCCCTGGTCCACAATGAGCAGTTCTTC. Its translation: CASSTTDSLVHNEQFF.

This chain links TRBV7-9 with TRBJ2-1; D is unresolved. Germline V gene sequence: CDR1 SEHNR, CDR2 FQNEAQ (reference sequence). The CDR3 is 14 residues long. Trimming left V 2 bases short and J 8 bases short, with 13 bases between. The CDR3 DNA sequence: TGTGCCAGCAGCTTAAGTCTGGAGTACTATGAGCAGTTCTTC. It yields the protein CASSLSLEYYEQFF.

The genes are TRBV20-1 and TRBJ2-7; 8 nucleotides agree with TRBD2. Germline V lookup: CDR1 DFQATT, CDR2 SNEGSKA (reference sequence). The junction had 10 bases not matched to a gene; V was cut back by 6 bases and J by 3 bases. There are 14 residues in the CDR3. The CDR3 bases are TGCAGTGCCCGTCGCCCGGGAGGGCACTACGAGCAGTACTTC. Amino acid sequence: CSARRPGGHYEQYF.

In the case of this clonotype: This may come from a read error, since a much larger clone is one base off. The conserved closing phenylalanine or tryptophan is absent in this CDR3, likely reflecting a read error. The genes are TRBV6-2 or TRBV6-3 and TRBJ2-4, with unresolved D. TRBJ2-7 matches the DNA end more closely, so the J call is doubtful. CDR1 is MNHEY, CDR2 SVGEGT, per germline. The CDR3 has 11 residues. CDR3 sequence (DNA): TGTGCCAGCAGGGACGTCTACGAGCAGTACTAC. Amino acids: CASRDVYEQYY.

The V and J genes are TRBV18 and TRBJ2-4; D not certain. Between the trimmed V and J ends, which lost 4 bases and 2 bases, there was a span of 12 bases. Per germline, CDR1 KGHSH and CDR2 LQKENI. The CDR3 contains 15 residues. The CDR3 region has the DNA TGTGCCAGCTCACGGGAAGCGCGACCCAAAAACATTCAGTACTTC. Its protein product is CASSREARPKNIQYF.

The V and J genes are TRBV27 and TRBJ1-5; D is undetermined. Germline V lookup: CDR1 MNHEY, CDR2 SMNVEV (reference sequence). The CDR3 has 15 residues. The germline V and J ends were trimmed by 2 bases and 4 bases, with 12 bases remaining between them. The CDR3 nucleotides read TGTGCCAGCAGTTTAAGGTGGCAGGCTAATCAGCCCCAGCATTTT. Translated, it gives CASSLRWQANQPQHF.

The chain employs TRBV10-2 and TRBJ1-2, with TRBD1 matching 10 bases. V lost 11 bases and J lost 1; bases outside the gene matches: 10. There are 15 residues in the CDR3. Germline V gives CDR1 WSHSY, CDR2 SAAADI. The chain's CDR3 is CASRTGGTINYGYTF. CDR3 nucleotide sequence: TGCGCCTCTCGGACAGGGGGAACTATTAACTATGGCTACACCTTC.